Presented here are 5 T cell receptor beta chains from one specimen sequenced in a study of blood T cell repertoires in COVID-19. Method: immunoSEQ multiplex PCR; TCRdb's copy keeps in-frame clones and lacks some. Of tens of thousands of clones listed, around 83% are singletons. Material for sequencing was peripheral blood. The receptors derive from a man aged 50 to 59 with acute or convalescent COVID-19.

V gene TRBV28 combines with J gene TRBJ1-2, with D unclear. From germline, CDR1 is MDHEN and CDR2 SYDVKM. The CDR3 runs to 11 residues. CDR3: CAAGFNYGYTF. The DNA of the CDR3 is TGTGCAGCGGGATTCAACTATGGCTACACCTTC.

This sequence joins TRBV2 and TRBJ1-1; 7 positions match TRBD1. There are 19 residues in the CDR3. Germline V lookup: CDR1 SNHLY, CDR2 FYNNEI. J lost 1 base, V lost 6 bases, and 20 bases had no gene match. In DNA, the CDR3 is TGTGCCAGCAGGGCCCACCCTCTTAAGGGGGCAACAGCGAACACTGAAGCTTTCTTT. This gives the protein CASRAHPLKGATANTEAFF.

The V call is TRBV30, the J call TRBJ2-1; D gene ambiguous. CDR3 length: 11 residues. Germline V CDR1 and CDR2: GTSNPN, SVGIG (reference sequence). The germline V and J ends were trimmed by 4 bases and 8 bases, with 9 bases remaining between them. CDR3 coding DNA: TGTGCCTGGACGGTTTTAGATGAGCAGTTCTTC. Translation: CAWTVLDEQFF.

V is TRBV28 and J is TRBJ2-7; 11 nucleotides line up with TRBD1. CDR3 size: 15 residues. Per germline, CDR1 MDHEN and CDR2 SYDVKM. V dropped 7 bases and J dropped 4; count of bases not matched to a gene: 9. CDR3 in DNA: TGTGCCAGCACCAACCCTGGGACAGGGGGATACGAGCAGTACTTC. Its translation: CASTNPGTGGYEQYF.

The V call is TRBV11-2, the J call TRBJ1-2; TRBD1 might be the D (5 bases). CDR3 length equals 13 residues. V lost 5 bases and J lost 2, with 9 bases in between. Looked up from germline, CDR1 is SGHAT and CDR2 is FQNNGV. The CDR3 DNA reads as TGTGCCAGCAGCCGCCCAGGGAACTATGGCTACACCTTC. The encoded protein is CASSRPGNYGYTF.